This TCR beta chain was profiled in a study of blood T cell repertoires in COVID-19. Study as a whole: The samples span acute and convalescent COVID-19 from the United States, Italy and Spain. Sample material is recorded as cDNA or gDNA derived from T cells, B-cell-depleted T cells, or PBMCs.

Original data processing: Reference gene primer amplification gave estimated nucleated cell counts. This table comes from immunoSEQ multiplex PCR, and its TCRdb copy is limited to in-frame clones, with some not included. V, J and clone size were drawn from that table, and D and trimming were deduced from the DNA. The table shows tens of thousands of clones, with around 88% occurring only once. CDR1 is MDHEN, CDR2 SYDVKM, per germline. There are 17 residues in the CDR3. Trimming took 6 bases from V and 2 from J; bases not matched to a gene: 11. This receptor was identified in a woman over 75 with acute or convalescent COVID-19. The V gene is TRBV28, the J gene TRBJ2-4; 9 bases agree with TRBD2. Source material: peripheral blood. CDR3: CASRDTSGRGSKNIQYF. The CDR3 DNA sequence: TGTGCCAGCAGGGATACTAGCGGGCGGGGTTCCAAAAACATTCAGTACTTC.